Sequencing of this TCR beta chain was carried out in a study of blood T cell repertoires in COVID-19. Background on the study: COVID-19 samples, acute and convalescent, were from the United States, Italy and Spain. Sources were T cells, B-cell-depleted T cells, or PBMCs; the material itself was cDNA or gDNA.

This CDR3 contains 17 residues. The germline gives CDR1 KGHSH, CDR2 LQKENI. V lost 1 base and J lost 1, with 14 bases in between. Per the original methods: Using reference gene primer amplification, nucleated cell counts were estimated. Sequenced by immunoSEQ multiplex PCR; TCRdb stores in-frame clones only, minus some. V and J calls plus clone size are reproduced from that table; the DNA served to infer D and trimming. Seen here are 110,000 to 150,000 clones, roughly 84% observed once, and the top ten hold roughly 10%. Sequenced: peripheral blood. The TCR was taken from a man between 60 and 75 years old with active or convalescent COVID-19. This chain links TRBV18 with TRBJ1-5, with D maybe TRBD1 (5 bases). CDR3 sequence reads: CASSPLRAAGSNQPQHF. The DNA of the CDR3 is TGTGCCAGCTCACCACTCAGGGCGGCGGGGAGCAATCAGCCCCAGCATTTT.